This T cell receptor beta chain was identified during a study of cytomegalovirus exposure and HLA in healthy donors. In the study overall: Researchers previously reported finding roughly 120 million unique TCR beta sequences from around 200 million T cells. Study findings and constraints: High specificity and sensitivity for cytomegalovirus status were reported for the classifier. A prior analysis recorded that most TCR beta V segments were productive about 87% or about 30% of the time.

This clone has only a few counts. The antigen is unknown. Germline V gene sequence: CDR1 MDHEN, CDR2 SYDVKM. The V gene lost 3 bases and the J gene lost 1 base, with 13 bases spanning the gap. This CDR3 is 16 amino acids long. PCR used 60 Vbeta primers and 13 Jbeta primers. Some clones are missing from TCRdb's copy, which holds only in-frame ones; the method was immunoSEQ multiplex PCR. The sample yields about 150,000 clones, over 70% seen once. This receptor was taken from a man in his thirties or forties in good health and CMV-seronegative. V usage is TRBV28 and J usage is TRBJ1-3; D is perhaps TRBD1 (5 bases). The sample was PBMCs. The CDR3 here is CASSFEPDSSGNTIYF. The CDR3 DNA reads as TGTGCCAGCAGTTTTGAGCCTGACAGTTCTGGAAACACCATATATTTT.